This entry lists 21 T cell receptor beta chains sequenced from one sample in a study of blood T cell repertoires in COVID-19. Libraries were prepared by immunoSEQ multiplex PCR; TCRdb keeps only in-frame clonotypes and omits some of them. The table lists 200,000 to 300,000 clones, about 87% of them singletons, with 0.95% to 1.5% in the top ten. Specimen: PBMCs or T cells enriched from blood (not recorded which). The origin of the receptors is a woman aged 40-49 years with acute COVID-19.

This clone has a handful of counts. This rearrangement joins TRBV9 to TRBJ2-3; D not resolved. The CDR3 length is 12 residues. Trimming took 4 bases from V and 6 from J, leaving 9 bases between them. CDR1 SGDLS and CDR2 YYNGEE come from the germline V gene. CDR3 DNA sequence: TGTGCCAGCAGCCCACGGTTGGATACGCAGTATTTT. Protein product: CASSPRLDTQYF.

CDR3 in amino acids: CASSQAYEQYF. The CDR3 DNA sequence: TGCGCCAGCAGCCAGGCGTACGAGCAGTACTTC. The J gene is TRBJ2-7, the V gene TRBV10-2; D gene uncertain. The CDR3 totals 11 residues. V lost 6 bases and J 4 bases, leaving 7 bases between the germline ends. Germline CDR1 is WSHSY and CDR2 is SAAADI.

V and J are TRBV19 and TRBJ2-7; 8 bases match TRBD1. The V and J ends lost 8 bases and 5 bases, in that order; junction bases with no gene match: 2. Germline CDR1 is LNHDA and CDR2 is SQIVND (reference sequence). The CDR3 has 11 residues. The CDR3 bases are TGTGCCAGTGCGGACAGGGACGAGCAGTACTTC. Translation gives CASADRDEQYF.

The chain is built from TRBV5-1 and TRBJ2-3; the match to TRBD2 covers 9 bases. V lost 2 bases and J lost 7; bases outside the gene matches: 14. The CDR3 is made up of 17 amino acids. CDR1 is SGHRS and CDR2 is YFSETQ in the germline V gene. The CDR3 is CASSLPSASGTTNTQYF. The CDR3 DNA reads TGCGCCAGCAGCTTACCCTCGGCTAGCGGGACGACGAATACGCAGTATTTT.

V gene TRBV21-1 combines with J gene TRBJ2-2; TRBD2, as called in the table, went unchecked against the DNA. TRBV21-1 is reported as a pseudogene. This CDR3 contains 21 residues. The CDR3 coding sequence is TGTGCCAGCAGCCTCCGGACTAGCGGGATACCTTCAACCCGGGGCTTCGGGGAGCTGTTTTTT. This sequence encodes CASSLRTSGIPSTRGFGELFF.

The CDR3 reads CASSLFGRAGEQFF. CDR3 DNA: TGCGCCAGCAGCTTGTTTGGGAGGGCGGGGGAGCAGTTCTTC. The V and J genes are TRBV5-1 and TRBJ2-1, with TRBD2 matching 7 bases. This CDR3 comprises 14 residues. V trimming: 1 base; J trimming: 10 bases; junction bases outside the gene matches: 8. The germline V gene has CDR1 SGHRS and CDR2 YFSETQ.

The chain employs TRBV5-6 and TRBJ2-1; 12 bases fit TRBD2. In germline, CDR1 is SGHDT, CDR2 YYEEEE. CDR3 length equals 15 residues. V trimming: 2 bases; J trimming: 8 bases; junction bases outside the gene matches: 5. The CDR3 reads CASSFLTSGSHEQFF. The CDR3 bases are TGTGCCAGCAGCTTCTTGACTAGCGGGAGCCATGAGCAGTTCTTC.

This chain links TRBV27 with TRBJ2-5; 8 bases line up with TRBD2. With 10 bases clipped from V and 4 bases from J, the junction kept 11 bases outside the gene matches. The CDR3 sequence is 14 residues long. The germline V gene has CDR1 MNHEY and CDR2 SMNVEV (reference sequence). CDR3 DNA: TGTGCCACCCGAAGGGCGGGAGGAACAGAGACCCAGTACTTC. It specifies CATRRAGGTETQYF.

This chain links TRBV7-9 with TRBJ2-7; 7 bases fit TRBD1. The CDR3 is 15 residues long. J gave up 2 bases and V 5 bases, and 9 bases lay outside the gene matches. Germline V lookup: CDR1 SEHNR, CDR2 FQNEAQ (reference sequence). The CDR3 DNA follows: TGTGCCAGCAGCCTAGACAGGGAGAGCCCCTACGAGCAGTACTTC. It yields the protein CASSLDRESPYEQYF.

DNA of the CDR3: TGTGCCAGCAGCACCTGGACTAGCGGGAAGGATGGACGTGAGCAGTTCTTC. Translation gives CASSTWTSGKDGREQFF. J is TRBJ2-1 and V is TRBV11-3, with 12 bases identical to TRBD2. Germline assignment: CDR1 SGHNT and CDR2 YENEEA. CDR3 length: 17 amino acids. Unmatched junction bases numbered 14, after V lost 5 bases and J lost 9 bases.

This clone was seen only once. The chain carries TRBV4-1 and TRBJ2-1; D is perhaps TRBD2 (5 bases). V was clipped by 1 base and J by 4 bases, with 14 bases between them. Per the germline V gene, CDR1 is MGHRA and CDR2 is YSYEKL. This CDR3 is built from 16 residues. The CDR3 coding sequence is TGCGCCAGCAGCCAAGGTTCGCAGAGGGCTTACAATGAGCAGTTCTTC. Protein product: CASSQGSQRAYNEQFF.

This clone showed up many times. The V gene is TRBV28, the J gene TRBJ1-5, with 8 bases fitting TRBD1. CDR3 size: 17 residues. Germline V gene lookup returns CDR1 MDHEN and CDR2 SYDVKM. V shed 6 bases and J 0 bases; nucleotides not matched to a gene: 10. The CDR3 loop reads CASRDRDRSYSNQPQHF. The CDR3 nucleotides read TGTGCCAGCAGAGACCGGGACAGGTCGTATAGCAATCAGCCCCAGCATTTT.

With regard to this clone: At one boundary the junction diverges from the germline segment, which might be a read error. The V call is TRBV7-9, the J call TRBJ1-2; no clear D gene. The CDR3 runs to 12 residues. CDR1 is SEHNR and CDR2 is FQNEAQ in the germline V gene (reference sequence). CDR3 amino acids: CASSLAGSGYTF. The CDR3 DNA sequence: TGTGCCAGCAGCCTAGCGGGGAGCGGCTACACCTTC. The full variable domain, in which reference TRBV7-9 and TRBJ1-2 provide the parts outside the CDR3, is DTGVSQNPRHKITKRGQNVTFRCDPISEHNRLYWYRQTLGQGPEFLTYFQNEAQLEKSRLLSDRFSAERPKGSFSTLEIQRTEQGDSAMYLCASSLAGSGYTFGSGTRLTVV.

V gene TRBV30 combines with J gene TRBJ2-7, with TRBD1 identical over 8 bases. The junction had 9 bases not matched to a gene; V was cut back by 0 bases and J by 5 bases. The CDR3 totals 15 residues. CDR1 is GTSNPN and CDR2 is SVGIG in the germline V gene (reference sequence). The CDR3 coding sequence is TGTGCCTGGAGTGTATTCCGGACAGGGACCGACGAGCAGTACTTC. This translates into CAWSVFRTGTDEQYF.

V is TRBV7-9 and J is TRBJ2-2; D remains unclear. V gave up 5 bases and J gave up 6 bases, with 4 bases separating them. CDR1 is SEHNR, CDR2 FQNEAQ, per germline (reference sequence). The CDR3 runs 11 residues. The CDR3 sequence: CASSPSGELFF. The CDR3 nucleotides are TGTGCCAGCAGCCCCTCCGGGGAGCTGTTTTTT.

This chain links TRBV6-1 with TRBJ2-7, with D possibly matching TRBD1 (5 bases). V was pared by 2 bases and J by 3 bases, with 11 bases between. The CDR3 runs to 14 residues. Germline CDR1 MNHNS, CDR2 SASEGT. CDR3 DNA sequence: TGTGCCAGCAGTGAATACCCAGGGAACTACGAGCAGTACTTC. Protein: CASSEYPGNYEQYF.

The chain joins TRBV14 to TRBJ1-1; D gene ambiguous. This CDR3 contains 13 residues. The germline CDR1 and CDR2 sequences are SGHDN and FVKESK. Trimming cost V 1 base and J 3 bases, with 6 bases left between them. The CDR3 region has the DNA TGTGCCAGCAGCCAAGGTTTCTACACTGAAGCTTTCTTT. Amino acid sequence: CASSQGFYTEAFF.

This sequence joins TRBV5-4 and TRBJ2-1, with 9 bases identical to TRBD2. Germline V CDR1 and CDR2: SGHNT, YYREEE (reference sequence). Losses at the gene ends were 4 bases for V and 6 bases for J; bases not matched to a gene: 8. The CDR3 has 15 residues. CDR3 protein: CASSRAGGVSNEQFF. CDR3 in DNA: TGTGCCAGCAGCCGCGCGGGAGGGGTCTCCAATGAGCAGTTCTTC.

The chain links TRBV7-8 to TRBJ2-1; TRBD2 matches at 11 bases. The germline V gene encodes CDR1 SGHVS and CDR2 FQNEAQ. The ends lost 3 bases at V and 11 bases at J; junction bases unmatched: 12. The CDR3 spans 16 residues. In DNA, the CDR3 is TGTGCCAGCAGCTTTTCCCAGTGGCTAGCGGGAGGTCAGCAGTTCTTC. Translation gives CASSFSQWLAGGQQFF.

The V and J genes are TRBV10-3 and TRBJ1-2, with D maybe TRBD1 (6 bases). The CDR3 is 15 residues long. V was cut by 6 bases and J by 0 bases, with 14 bases left in between. Germline V gene data show CDR1 as ENHRY and CDR2 as SYGVKD. In DNA form, the CDR3 reads TGTGCCATCAGGGACAGCACCTCCTCTAACTATGGCTACACCTTC. Encoded protein: CAIRDSTSSNYGYTF.

The chain carries TRBV11-1 and TRBJ2-2; 9 nucleotides align to TRBD2. The CDR3 length is 16 residues. V dropped 2 bases and J dropped 8; count of bases not matched to a gene: 9. The germline gives CDR1 SGHAT, CDR2 FQDESV (reference sequence). The CDR3 here is CASSLYHPSGNGELFF. In nucleotides, the CDR3 is TGTGCCAGCAGCTTATATCATCCTAGCGGGAATGGGGAGCTGTTTTTT. Full variable domain (rest looked up from reference TRBV11-1 and TRBJ2-2): EAEVAQSPRYKITEKSQAVAFWCDPISGHATLYWYRQILGQGPELLVQFQDESVVDDSQLPKDRFSAERLKGVDSTLKIQPAELGDSAMYLCASSLYHPSGNGELFFGEGSRLTVL.